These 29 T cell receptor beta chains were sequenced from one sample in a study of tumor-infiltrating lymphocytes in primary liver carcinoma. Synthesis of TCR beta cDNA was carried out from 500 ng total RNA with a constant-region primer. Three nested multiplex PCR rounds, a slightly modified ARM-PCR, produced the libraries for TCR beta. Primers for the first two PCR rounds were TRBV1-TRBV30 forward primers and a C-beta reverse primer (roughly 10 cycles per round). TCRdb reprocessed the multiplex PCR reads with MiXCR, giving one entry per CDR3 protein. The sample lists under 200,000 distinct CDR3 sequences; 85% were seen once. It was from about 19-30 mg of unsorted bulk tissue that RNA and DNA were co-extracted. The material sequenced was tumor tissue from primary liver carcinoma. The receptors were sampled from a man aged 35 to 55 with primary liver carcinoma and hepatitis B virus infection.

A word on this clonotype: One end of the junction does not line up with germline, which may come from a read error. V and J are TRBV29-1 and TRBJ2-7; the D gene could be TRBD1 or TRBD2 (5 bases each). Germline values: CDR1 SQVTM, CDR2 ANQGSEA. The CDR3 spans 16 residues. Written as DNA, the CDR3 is TGCAGCGCCATGACATCTGGGACCGGCATTTCCTACGAGCAGAACTTC. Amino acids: CSAMTSGTGISYEQNF.

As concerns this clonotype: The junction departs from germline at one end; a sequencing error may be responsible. Written as DNA, the CDR3 is TGCGCCAGCAGTCCACAACAGCTAGACGAAAACATCCAGTACTTC. This encodes CASSPQQLDENIQYF. This chain uses TRBV10-2 with TRBJ2-4; D gene ambiguous. This CDR3 has 15 residues. Per germline, CDR1 WSHSY and CDR2 SAAADI.

CDR3 in DNA: TGTGCCAGCAGCCAAGGACTACACGCAGATACGCAGTATTTT. It yields the protein CASSQGLHADTQYF. V usage is TRBV2 and J usage is TRBJ2-3, with a weak D call TRBD2 (6 bases). In germline, CDR1 is SNHLY, CDR2 FYNNEI. Trimming took 6 bases from V and 4 from J, leaving 14 bases between them. The CDR3 runs to 14 residues.

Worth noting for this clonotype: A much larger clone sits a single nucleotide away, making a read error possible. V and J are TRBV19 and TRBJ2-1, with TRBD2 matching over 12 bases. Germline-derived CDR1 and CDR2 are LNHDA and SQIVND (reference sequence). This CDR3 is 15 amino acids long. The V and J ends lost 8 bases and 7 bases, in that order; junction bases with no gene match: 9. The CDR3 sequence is CASCPRGLAGNEQFF. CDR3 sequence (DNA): TGTGCCAGTTGTCCTAGGGGACTAGCGGGTAATGAGCAGTTCTTC.

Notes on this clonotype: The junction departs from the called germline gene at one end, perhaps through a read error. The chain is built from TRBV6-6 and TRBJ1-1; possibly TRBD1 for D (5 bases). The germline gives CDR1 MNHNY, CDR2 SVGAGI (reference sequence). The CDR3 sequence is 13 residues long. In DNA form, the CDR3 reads TGTGCCAGCAGCACGGGGGGGAATACTGTAGCTTTCTTT. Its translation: CASSTGGNTVAFF.

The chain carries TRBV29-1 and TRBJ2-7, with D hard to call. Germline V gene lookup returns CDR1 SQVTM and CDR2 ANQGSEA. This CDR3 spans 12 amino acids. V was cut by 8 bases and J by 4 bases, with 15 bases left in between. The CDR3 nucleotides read TGCAGCTTAGAGTCCGCAGATTACGAGCAGTACTTC. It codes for CSLESADYEQYF.

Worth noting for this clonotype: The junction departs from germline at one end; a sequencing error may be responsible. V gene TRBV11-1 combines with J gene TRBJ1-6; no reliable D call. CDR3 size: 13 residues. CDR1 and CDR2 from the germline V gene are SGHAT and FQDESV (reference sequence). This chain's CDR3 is CANSLTLVSPLHF. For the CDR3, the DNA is TGTGCCAACAGCCTGACACTAGTTTCACCCCTCCACTTT.

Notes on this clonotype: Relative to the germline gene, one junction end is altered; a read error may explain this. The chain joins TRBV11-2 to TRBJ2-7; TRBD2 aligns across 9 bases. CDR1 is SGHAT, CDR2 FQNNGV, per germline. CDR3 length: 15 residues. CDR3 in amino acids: CANSSLAGASLEQYF. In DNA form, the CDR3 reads TGTGCCAACAGCTCGTTAGCGGGAGCGAGCCTCGAGCAGTACTTT.

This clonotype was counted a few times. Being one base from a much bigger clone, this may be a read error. CDR3: CVWSVGQGEQYF. The DNA of the CDR3 is TGTGTCTGGAGTGTAGGACAGGGCGAGCAGTACTTC. This chain links TRBV30 with TRBJ2-7; 8 bases match TRBD1. This CDR3 has 12 residues. Germline V gene data show CDR1 as GTSNPN and CDR2 as SVGIG (reference sequence).

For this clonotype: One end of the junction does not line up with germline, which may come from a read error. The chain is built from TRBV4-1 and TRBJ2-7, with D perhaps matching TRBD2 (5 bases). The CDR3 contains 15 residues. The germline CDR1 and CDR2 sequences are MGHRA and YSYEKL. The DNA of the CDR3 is TGCGCCAACAGCCAAGATAAGGCACTAGGCATGGCGCAGTACTTC. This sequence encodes CANSQDKALGMAQYF.

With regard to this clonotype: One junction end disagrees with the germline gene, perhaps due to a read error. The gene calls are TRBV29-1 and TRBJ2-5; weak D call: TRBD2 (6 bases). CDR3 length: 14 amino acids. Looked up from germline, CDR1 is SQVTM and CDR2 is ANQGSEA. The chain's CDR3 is CSCHVGAGQDTQNF. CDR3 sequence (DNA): TGTAGCTGCCACGTCGGGGCGGGGCAAGACACCCAGAACTTC.

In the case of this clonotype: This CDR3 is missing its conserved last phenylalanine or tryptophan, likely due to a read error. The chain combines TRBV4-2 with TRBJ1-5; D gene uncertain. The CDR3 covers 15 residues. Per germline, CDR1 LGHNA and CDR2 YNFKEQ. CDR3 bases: TGTCCCAGCAGCCAAGATGCCAGAACCAATCAGCCCCAGCATTCT. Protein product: CPSSQDARTNQPQHS.

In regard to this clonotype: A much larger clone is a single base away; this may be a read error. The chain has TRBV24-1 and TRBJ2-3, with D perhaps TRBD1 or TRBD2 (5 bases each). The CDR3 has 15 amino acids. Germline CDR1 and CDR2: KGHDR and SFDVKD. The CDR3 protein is CATNDTGTGTDTQYF. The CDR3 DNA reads TGTGCCACCAATGATACCGGGACCGGCACAGATACGCAGTATTTT.

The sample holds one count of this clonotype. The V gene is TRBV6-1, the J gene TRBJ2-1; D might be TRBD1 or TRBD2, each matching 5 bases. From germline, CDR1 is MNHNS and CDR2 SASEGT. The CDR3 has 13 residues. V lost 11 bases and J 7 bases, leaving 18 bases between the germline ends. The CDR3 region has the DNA TGTGCCTGTAGAGGGGCTGGGCCGAATGAGCAGTTCTTC. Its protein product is CACRGAGPNEQFF.

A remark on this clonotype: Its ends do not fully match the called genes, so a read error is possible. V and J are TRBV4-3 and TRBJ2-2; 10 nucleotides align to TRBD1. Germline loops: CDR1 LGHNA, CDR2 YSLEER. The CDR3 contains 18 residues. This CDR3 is CASGQYHWTGGYTGELFF. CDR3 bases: TGCGCCAGCGGCCAATATCATTGGACAGGGGGATACACCGGGGAGCTGTTTTTT.

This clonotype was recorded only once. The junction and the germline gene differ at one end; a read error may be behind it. The chain's CDR3 is CTSSPGSLRSGTDTQYF. CDR3 DNA sequence: TGTACCAGCAGCCCCGGGAGCTTGAGAAGTGGCACAGATACGCAGTATTTT. The chain carries TRBV11-3 and TRBJ2-3, with D maybe TRBD2 (6 bases). In germline, CDR1 is SGHNT, CDR2 YENEEA. The CDR3 runs 17 residues. Complete variable domain (other parts from reference TRBV11-3 and TRBJ2-3): EAGVVQSPRYKIIEKKQPVAFWCNPISGHNTLYWYLQNLGQGPELLIRYENEEAVDDSQLPKDRFSAERLKGVDSTLKIQPAELGDSAVYLCTSSPGSLRSGTDTQYFGPGTRLTVL.

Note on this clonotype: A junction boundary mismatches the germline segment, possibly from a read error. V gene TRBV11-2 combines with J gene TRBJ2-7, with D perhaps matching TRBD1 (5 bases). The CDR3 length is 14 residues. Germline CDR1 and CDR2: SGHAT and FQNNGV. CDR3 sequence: CVSSYNRISYEQYF. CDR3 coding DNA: TGTGTCAGCAGCTATAACAGGATCTCCTACGAGCAGTATTTC.

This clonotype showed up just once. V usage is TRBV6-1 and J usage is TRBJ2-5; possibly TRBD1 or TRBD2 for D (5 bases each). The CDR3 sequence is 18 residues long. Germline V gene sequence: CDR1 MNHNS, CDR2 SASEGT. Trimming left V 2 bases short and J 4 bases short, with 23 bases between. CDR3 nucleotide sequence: TGTGCCAGCAGTGAAAATTTAATGGGGACGGTCCTTGGAGAGACCCAGTACTTC. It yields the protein CASSENLMGTVLGETQYF.

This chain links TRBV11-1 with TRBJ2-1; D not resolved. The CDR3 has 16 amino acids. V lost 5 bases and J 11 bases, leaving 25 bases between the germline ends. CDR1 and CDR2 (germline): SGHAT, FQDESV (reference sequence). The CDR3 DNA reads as TGTGCCAGCAGCCCCCGGGTGGCAGACTCCTATAATAAGCAGTTCTTC. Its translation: CASSPRVADSYNKQFF.

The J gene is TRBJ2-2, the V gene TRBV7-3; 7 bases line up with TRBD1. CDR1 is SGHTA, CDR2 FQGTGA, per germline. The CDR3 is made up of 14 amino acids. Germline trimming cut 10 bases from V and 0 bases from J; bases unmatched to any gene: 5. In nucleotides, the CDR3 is TGTGCCACCCGGGGACAGTCGAACACCGGGGAGCTGTTTTTT. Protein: CATRGQSNTGELFF.

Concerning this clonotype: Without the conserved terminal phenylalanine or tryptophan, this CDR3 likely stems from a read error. CDR3 amino acids: CASSLAGTEETQYL. For the CDR3, the DNA is TGTGCCAGCAGCTTGGCTGGGACAGAAGAGACTCAGTACCTC. The chain recombines TRBV5-4 with TRBJ2-5; 7 bases align to TRBD1. The CDR3 extends over 14 amino acids. Germline V CDR1 and CDR2: SGHNT, YYREEE (reference sequence).

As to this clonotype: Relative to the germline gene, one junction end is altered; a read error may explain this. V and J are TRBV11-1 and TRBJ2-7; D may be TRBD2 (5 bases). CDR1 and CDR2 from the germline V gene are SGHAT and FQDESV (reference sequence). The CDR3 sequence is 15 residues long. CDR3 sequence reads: CARSSSQDSSYEQYF. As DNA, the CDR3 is TGTGCCAGGAGCTCATCCCAGGACTCCTCCTACGAGCAGTATTTC.

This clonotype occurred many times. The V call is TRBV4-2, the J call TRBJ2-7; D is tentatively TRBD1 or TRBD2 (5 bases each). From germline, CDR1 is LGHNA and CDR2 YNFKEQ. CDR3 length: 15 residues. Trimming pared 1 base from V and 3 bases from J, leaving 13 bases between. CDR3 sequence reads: CASSQAPGPNYEQYF. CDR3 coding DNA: TGTGCCAGCAGCCAAGCCCCGGGACCAAACTACGAGCAGTACTTC.

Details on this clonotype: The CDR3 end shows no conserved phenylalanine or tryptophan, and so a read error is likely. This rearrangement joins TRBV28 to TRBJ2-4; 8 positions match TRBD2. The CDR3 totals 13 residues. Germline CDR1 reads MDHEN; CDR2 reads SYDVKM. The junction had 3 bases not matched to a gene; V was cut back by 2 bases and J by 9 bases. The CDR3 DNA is TGTGCCAGCAGTTTAGTCGCGGGAGGCATTCAGTACATC. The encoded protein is CASSLVAGGIQYI.

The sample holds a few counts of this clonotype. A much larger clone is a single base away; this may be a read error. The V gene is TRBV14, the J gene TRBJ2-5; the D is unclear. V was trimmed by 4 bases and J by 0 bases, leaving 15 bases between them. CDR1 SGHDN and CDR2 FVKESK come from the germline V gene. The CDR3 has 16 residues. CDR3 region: CASSLQRTPHQETQYF. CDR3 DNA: TGTGCCAGCAGCCTACAAAGGACCCCTCACCAAGAGACCCAGTACTTC.

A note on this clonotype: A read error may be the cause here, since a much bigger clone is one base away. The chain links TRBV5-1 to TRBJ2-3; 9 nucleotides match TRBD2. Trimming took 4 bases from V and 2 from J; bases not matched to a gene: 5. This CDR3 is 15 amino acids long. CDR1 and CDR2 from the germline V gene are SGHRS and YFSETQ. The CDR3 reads CASSMGLAITDTQYF. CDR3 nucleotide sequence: TGCGCCAGCAGCATGGGACTAGCCATCACAGATACGCAGTATTTT.

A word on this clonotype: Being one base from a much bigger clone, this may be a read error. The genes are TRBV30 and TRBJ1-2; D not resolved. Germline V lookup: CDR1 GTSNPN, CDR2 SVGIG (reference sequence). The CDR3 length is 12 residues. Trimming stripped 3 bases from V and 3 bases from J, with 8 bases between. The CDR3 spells CAWRGSHYGYTF. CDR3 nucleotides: TGTGCCTGGAGGGGCAGTCACTATGGCTACACCTTC.

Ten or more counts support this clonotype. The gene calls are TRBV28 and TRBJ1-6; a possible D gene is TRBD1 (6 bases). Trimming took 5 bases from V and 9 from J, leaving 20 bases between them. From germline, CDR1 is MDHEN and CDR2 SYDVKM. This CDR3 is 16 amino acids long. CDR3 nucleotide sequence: TGTGCCAGCAGTGCCCCGGTGCAGGGGAGAGCTTCACCCCTCCACTTT. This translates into CASSAPVQGRASPLHF. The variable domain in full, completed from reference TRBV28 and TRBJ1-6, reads DVKVTQSSRYLVKRTGEKVFLECVQDMDHENMFWYRQDPGLGLRLIYFSYDVKMKEKGDIPEGYSVSREKKERFSLILESASTNQTSMYLCASSAPVQGRASPLHFGNGTRLTVT.

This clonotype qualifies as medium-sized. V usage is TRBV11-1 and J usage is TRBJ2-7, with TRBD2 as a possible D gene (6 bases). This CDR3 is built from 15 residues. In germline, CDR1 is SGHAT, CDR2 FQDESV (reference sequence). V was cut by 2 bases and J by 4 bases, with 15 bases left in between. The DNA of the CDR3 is TGTGCCAGCAGCTTAACGGGATCGGGAGAATACGAGCAGTACTTC. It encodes CASSLTGSGEYEQYF.